The 14 T cell receptor beta chains given below trace back to one sample, sequenced in a study of metastatic and nonmetastatic thyroid tumors. TCRdb reanalyzed the PCR reads with MiXCR. The data show more than 90,000 clones, approximately 11% seen once. Patients were all untreated before their thyroid surgery. Material for sequencing was blood. The receptors were gathered from a female donor with papillary thyroid cancer or a benign thyroid nodule (not recorded which). Some clones in this sample may be carry-over from other donors' samples.

The table lists this clone with many counts. The V gene is TRBV6-5, the J gene TRBJ1-2; maybe TRBD1 (5 bases). The V and J ends lost 2 bases and 5 bases respectively, with 9 bases between them. The CDR3 totals 13 residues. CDR1 is MNHEY, CDR2 SVGAGI, per germline. The CDR3 sequence: CASSYGDGYGYTF. The CDR3 nucleotides read TGTGCCAGCAGTTACGGGGACGGATATGGCTACACCTTC.

There are many counts of this clone. The genes are TRBV27 and TRBJ2-1; 7 bases are a match to TRBD2. The CDR3 runs to 18 residues. The junction had 11 bases not matched to a gene; V was cut back by 3 bases and J by 0 bases. The germline gives CDR1 MNHEY, CDR2 SMNVEV (reference sequence). Written as DNA, the CDR3 is TGTGCCAGCAGTTTGGGACTACCTCTTGAGAGCTCCTACAATGAGCAGTTCTTC. It yields the protein CASSLGLPLESSYNEQFF.

The chain carries TRBV28 and TRBJ2-1; TRBD1 aligns across 9 bases. The CDR3 runs 17 residues. J gave up 5 bases and V 6 bases, and 14 bases lay outside the gene matches. Germline V gene sequence: CDR1 MDHEN, CDR2 SYDVKM. CDR3 protein: CASSLGFIGQGNNEQFF. The CDR3 nucleotides are TGTGCCAGCAGCTTGGGTTTTATTGGACAGGGGAACAATGAGCAGTTCTTC.

In regard to this clone: A much larger clonotype is one base distant, so this may be a read error. This sequence joins TRBV2 and TRBJ1-3; possibly TRBD1 for D (6 bases). The CDR3 spans 16 residues. Germline V gene lookup returns CDR1 SNHLY and CDR2 FYNNEI. Trimming removed 6 bases from V and 0 bases from J, with 15 bases in between. CDR3 sequence (DNA): TGTGCCAGCAGCGTTGGGGGCCCTGCCTCTGGAAACACCATATATTTT. It is translated as CASSVGGPASGNTIYF.

For this clone: A much larger clone sits a single nucleotide away, making a read error possible. V usage is TRBV19 and J usage is TRBJ2-3; perhaps TRBD1 as D (5 bases). Germline values: CDR1 LNHDA, CDR2 SQIVND (reference sequence). The germline V and J ends were trimmed by 7 bases and 7 bases, with 18 bases remaining between them. The CDR3 loop spans 14 amino acids. The CDR3 protein is CASTDGSWTYTQYF. CDR3 nucleotide sequence: TGTGCCAGTACTGACGGCTCATGGACATATACGCAGTATTTT.

In this sample, this clone turned up many times. The rearrangement uses TRBV5-1 and TRBJ2-2; unclear D gene. This CDR3 spans 17 amino acids. Trimming took off 2 bases at V and 4 bases at J, with 18 bases between the two ends. Germline CDR1 is SGHRS and CDR2 is YFSETQ. The CDR3 DNA follows: TGCGCCAGCAGCTTCATCGATGGTAGGGTCCCCACCGGGGAGCTGTTTTTT. Protein product: CASSFIDGRVPTGELFF.

A word on this clone: Given a much more abundant clone one base away, this may be a read error. The chain combines TRBV29-1 with TRBJ2-1; 12 bases map to TRBD2. CDR3 length: 13 amino acids. Germline V gene lookup returns CDR1 SQVTM and CDR2 ANQGSEA. For the CDR3, the DNA is TGCAGCGTTGTAACTAGCGGGAGGAATGATCAGTTCTTC. As protein: CSVVTSGRNDQFF.

Of note for this clone: With a much larger clone just one base away, this may be a read error. The chain uses TRBV12-3 or TRBV12-4 and TRBJ2-7; D unresolved. This CDR3 region has 11 residues. The CDR3 DNA reads as TGTGCCAGCAGTTTGGCCTACGAGCAGTGCTTC. It specifies CASSLAYEQCF.

The table lists this clone with many counts. The chain has TRBV30 and TRBJ1-1; tentatively, D is TRBD1 (6 bases). V shed 4 bases and J shed 5 bases, with 14 bases lying between them. This CDR3 contains 13 residues. CDR1 is GTSNPN and CDR2 is SVGIG in the germline V gene (reference sequence). The CDR3 bases are TGTGCCTGGAAGAGACAGGCCGTAACTGAAGCTTTCTTT. As protein: CAWKRQAVTEAFF.

In the case of this clone: This may arise from a read error, as a much more abundant clone is one base away. The V gene is TRBV27, the J gene TRBJ2-1; D unclear. The CDR3 is 13 residues long. Germline CDR1 and CDR2: MNHEY and SMNVEV (reference sequence). Deletions cut 4 bases from V and 3 bases from J, with 7 bases between. CDR3 in amino acids: CASSWASYNEQFF. Written as DNA, the CDR3 is TGTGCCAGCAGTTGGGCTAGCTACAATGAGCAGTTCTTC.

This clone was recorded at least ten times. The chain uses TRBV4-2 and TRBJ1-4; D gene ambiguous. V was clipped by 1 base and J by 7 bases, with 10 bases between them. Germline loops: CDR1 LGHNA, CDR2 YNFKEQ. The CDR3 runs to 14 residues. For the CDR3, the DNA is TGTGCCAGCAGCCAAGTTCTTGGAGCTGAAAAACTGTTTTTT. Translation: CASSQVLGAEKLFF.

There are many counts of this clone. CDR3 in DNA: TGTGCCAGCTCACCTCGACAGGGTCCCTACGAGCAGTACTTC. This sequence encodes CASSPRQGPYEQYF. This chain connects TRBV18 to TRBJ2-7; 7 bases fit TRBD1. The CDR3 totals 14 residues. Germline CDR1 KGHSH, CDR2 LQKENI. V was pared by 3 bases and J by 2 bases, with 4 bases of the junction left unmatched.

This clone was counted many times. The chain has TRBV5-1 and TRBJ2-2; D is ambiguous. CDR1 is SGHRS and CDR2 is YFSETQ in the germline V gene. The CDR3 length is 16 residues. V was pared by 2 bases and J by 5 bases, with 16 bases between. The CDR3 here is CASSFQARDVTGELFF. The CDR3 coding sequence is TGCGCCAGCAGCTTCCAAGCGAGAGACGTGACCGGGGAGCTGTTTTTT.

This clone showed up many times. The chain recombines TRBV12-3 or TRBV12-4 with TRBJ2-7; D not certain. The CDR3 runs 14 residues. Trimming stripped 3 bases from V and 1 base from J, with 10 bases between. This CDR3 is CASSFRTASYEQYF. CDR3 in DNA: TGTGCCAGCAGTTTTCGAACAGCTTCCTACGAGCAGTACTTC.